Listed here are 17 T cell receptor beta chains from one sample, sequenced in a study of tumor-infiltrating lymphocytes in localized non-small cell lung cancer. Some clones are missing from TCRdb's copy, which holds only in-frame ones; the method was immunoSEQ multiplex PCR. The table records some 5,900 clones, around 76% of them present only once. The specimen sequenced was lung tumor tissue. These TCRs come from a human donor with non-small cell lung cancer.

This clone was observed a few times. The CDR3 loop reads CASSRDANTGELFF. In nucleotides, the CDR3 is TGTGCCAGCAGCCGCGACGCTAACACCGGGGAGCTGTTTTTT. The chain links TRBV7-7 to TRBJ2-2; D uncertain. V dropped 5 bases and J dropped 2 bases, with 9 bases sitting between them. The CDR3 sequence is 14 residues long. CDR1 SSHAT and CDR2 FNYEAQ come from the germline V gene (reference sequence). Full variable domain (rest looked up from reference TRBV7-7 and TRBJ2-2): GAGVSQSPRYKVTKRGQDVTLRCDPISSHATLYWYQQALGQGPEFLTYFNYEAQPDKSGLPSDRFSAERPEGSISTLTIQRTEQRDSAMYRCASSRDANTGELFFGEGSRLTVL.

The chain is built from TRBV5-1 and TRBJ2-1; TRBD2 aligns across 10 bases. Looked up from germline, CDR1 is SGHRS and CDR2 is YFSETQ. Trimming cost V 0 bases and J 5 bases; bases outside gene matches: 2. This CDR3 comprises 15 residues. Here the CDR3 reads CASSLEGLANNEQFF. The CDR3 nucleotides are TGCGCCAGCAGCTTGGAGGGACTAGCGAACAATGAGCAGTTCTTC.

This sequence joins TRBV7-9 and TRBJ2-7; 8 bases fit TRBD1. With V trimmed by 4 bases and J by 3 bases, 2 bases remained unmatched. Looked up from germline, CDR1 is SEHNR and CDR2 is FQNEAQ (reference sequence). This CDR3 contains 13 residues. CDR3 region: CASSSTGGYEQYF. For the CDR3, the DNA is TGTGCCAGCAGCTCTACAGGGGGCTACGAGCAGTACTTC.

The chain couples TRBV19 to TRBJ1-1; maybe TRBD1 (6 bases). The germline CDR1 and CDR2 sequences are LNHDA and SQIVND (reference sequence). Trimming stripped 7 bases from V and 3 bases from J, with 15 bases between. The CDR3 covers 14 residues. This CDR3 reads CASTDRGADTEAFF. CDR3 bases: TGTGCCAGTACCGATCGGGGGGCGGACACTGAAGCTTTCTTT.

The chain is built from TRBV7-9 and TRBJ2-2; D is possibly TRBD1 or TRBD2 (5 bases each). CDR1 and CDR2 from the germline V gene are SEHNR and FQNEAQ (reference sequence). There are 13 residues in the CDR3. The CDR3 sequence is CATGTPSTGELFF. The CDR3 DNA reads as TGTGCTACTGGGACCCCAAGCACCGGGGAGCTGTTTTTT. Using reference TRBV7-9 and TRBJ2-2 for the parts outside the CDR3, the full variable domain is DTGVSQNPRHKITKRGQNVTFRCDPISEHNRLYWYRQTLGQGPEFLTYFQNEAQLEKSRLLSDRFSAERPKGSFSTLEIQRTEQGDSAMYLCATGTPSTGELFFGEGSRLTVL.

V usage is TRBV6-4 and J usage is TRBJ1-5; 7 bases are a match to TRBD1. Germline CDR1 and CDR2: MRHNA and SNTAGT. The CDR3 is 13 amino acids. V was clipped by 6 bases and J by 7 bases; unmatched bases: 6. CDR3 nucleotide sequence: TGTGCCAGCAGCCGACAGGGTGGACAGCCCCAGCATTTT. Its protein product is CASSRQGGQPQHF.

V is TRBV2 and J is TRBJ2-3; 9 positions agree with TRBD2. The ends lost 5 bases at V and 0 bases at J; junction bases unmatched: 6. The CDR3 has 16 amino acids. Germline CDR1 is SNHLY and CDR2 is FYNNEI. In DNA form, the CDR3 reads TGTGCCAGCAGTACTGGGACTAGCCAGAGCACAGATACGCAGTATTTT. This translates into CASSTGTSQSTDTQYF.

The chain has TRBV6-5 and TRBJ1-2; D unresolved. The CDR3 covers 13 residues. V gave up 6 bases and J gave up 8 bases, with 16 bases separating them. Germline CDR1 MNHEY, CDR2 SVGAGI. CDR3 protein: CASSDSVSGGYTF. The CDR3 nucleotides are TGTGCCAGCAGCGACTCGGTTTCGGGGGGCTACACCTTC.

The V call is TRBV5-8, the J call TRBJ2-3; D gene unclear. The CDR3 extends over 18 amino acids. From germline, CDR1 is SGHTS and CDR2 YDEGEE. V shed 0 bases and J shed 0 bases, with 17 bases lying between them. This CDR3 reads CASSLAPLVWVSTDTQYF. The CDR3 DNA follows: TGTGCCAGCAGCTTGGCCCCCCTTGTTTGGGTTAGCACAGATACGCAGTATTTT.

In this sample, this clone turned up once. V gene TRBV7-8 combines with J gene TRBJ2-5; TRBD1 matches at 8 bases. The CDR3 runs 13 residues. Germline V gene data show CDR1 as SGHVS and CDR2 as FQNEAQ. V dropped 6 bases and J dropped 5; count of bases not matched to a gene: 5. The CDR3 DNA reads TGTGCCAGCAGTCAGGGGGCAAAGGAGACCCAGTACTTC. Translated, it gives CASSQGAKETQYF.

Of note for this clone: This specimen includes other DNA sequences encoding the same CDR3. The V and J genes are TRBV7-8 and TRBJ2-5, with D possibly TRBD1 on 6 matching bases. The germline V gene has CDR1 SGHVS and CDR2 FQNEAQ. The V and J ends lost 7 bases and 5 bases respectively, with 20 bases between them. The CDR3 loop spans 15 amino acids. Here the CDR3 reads CASIPHGGGRETQYF. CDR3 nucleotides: TGTGCCAGCATCCCCCATGGGGGCGGCCGGGAGACCCAGTACTTC.

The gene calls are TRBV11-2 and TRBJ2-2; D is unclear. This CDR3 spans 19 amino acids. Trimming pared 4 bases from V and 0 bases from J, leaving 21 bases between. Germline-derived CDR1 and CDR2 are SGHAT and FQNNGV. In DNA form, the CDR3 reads TGTGCCAGCAGCTCTGGGCAGGTCTTTTTTTCCGCGAACACCGGGGAGCTGTTTTTT. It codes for CASSSGQVFFSANTGELFF.

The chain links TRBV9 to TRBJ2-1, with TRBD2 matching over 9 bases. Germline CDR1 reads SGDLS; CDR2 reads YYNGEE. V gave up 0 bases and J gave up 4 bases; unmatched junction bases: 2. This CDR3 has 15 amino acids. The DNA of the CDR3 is TGTGCCAGCAGCGTAGGAGCGGGGGGTTACAATGAGCAGTTCTTC. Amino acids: CASSVGAGGYNEQFF. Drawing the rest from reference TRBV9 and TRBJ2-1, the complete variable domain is DSGVTQTPKHLITATGQRVTLRCSPRSGDLSVYWYQQSLDQGLQFLIQYYNGEERAKGNILERFSAQQFPDLHSELNLSSLELGDSALYFCASSVGAGGYNEQFFGPGTRLTVL.

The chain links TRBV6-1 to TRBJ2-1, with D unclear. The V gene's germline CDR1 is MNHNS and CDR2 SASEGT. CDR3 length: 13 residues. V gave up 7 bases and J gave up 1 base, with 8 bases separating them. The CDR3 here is CASIPLSYNEQFF. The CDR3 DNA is TGTGCCAGCATCCCACTTTCCTACAATGAGCAGTTCTTC.

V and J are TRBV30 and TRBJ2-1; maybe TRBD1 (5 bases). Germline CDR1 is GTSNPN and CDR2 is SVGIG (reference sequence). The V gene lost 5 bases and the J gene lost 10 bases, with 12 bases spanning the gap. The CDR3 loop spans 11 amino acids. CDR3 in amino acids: CAWSQRTEQFF. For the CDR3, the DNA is TGTGCCTGGTCTCAAAGGACAGAGCAGTTCTTC. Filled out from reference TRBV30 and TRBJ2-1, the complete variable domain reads SQTIHQWPATLVQPVGSPLSLECTVEGTSNPNLYWYRQAAGRGLQLLFYSVGIGQISSEVPQNLSASRPQDRQFILSSKKLLLSDSGFYLCAWSQRTEQFFGPGTRLTVL.

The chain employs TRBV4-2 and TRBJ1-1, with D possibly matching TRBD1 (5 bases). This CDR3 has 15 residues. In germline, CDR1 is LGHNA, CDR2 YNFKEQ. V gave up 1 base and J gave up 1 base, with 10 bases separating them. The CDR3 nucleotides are TGTGCCAGCAGCCAAGGCTTCAGGGCGAACACTGAAGCTTTCTTT. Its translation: CASSQGFRANTEAFF.

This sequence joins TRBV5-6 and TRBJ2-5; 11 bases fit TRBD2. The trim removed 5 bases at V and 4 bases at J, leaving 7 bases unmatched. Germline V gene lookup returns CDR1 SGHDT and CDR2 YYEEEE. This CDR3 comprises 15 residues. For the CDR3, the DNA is TGTGCCAGCAGTCCACTAGCGGGAGTAGCAGAGACCCAGTACTTC. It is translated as CASSPLAGVAETQYF.